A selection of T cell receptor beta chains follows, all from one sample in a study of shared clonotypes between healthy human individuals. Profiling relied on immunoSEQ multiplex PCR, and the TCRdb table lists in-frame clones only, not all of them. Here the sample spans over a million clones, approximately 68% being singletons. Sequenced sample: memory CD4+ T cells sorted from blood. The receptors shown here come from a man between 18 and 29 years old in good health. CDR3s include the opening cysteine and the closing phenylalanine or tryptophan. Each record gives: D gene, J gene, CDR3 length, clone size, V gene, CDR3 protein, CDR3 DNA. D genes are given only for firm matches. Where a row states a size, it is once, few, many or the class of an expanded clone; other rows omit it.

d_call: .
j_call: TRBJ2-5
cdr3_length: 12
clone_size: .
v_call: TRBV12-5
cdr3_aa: CASGLWVETQYF
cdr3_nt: TGTGCTAGTGGTTTGTGGGTGGAGACCCAGTACTTC

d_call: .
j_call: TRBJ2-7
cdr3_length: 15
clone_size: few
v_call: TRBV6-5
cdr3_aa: CASSLRVPPLDEQYF
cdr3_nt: TGTGCCAGCAGCCTCCGGGTCCCACCCCTGGACGAGCAGTACTTC

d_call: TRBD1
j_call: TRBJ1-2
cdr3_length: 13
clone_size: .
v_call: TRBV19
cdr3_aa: CASSIRGPEGYTF
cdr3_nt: TGTGCCAGTAGTATCAGGGGGCCTGAGGGCTACACCTTC

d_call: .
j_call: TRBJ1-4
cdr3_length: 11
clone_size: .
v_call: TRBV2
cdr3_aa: CASSEGRRVFF
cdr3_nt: TGTGCCAGCAGTGAAGGGAGGCGCGTGTTTTTT

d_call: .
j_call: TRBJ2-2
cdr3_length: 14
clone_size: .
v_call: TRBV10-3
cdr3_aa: CAISESANTGELFF
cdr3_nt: TGTGCCATCAGTGAGTCTGCGAACACCGGGGAGCTGTTTTTT

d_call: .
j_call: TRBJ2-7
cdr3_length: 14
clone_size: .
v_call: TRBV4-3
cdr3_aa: CASSLGQNSYEQYF
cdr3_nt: TGCGCCAGCAGCCTCGGACAAAACTCCTACGAGCAGTACTTC

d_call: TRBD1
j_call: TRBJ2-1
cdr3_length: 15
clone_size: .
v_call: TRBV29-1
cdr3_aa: CSVEIPGQGWNEQFF
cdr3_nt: TGCAGCGTTGAAATTCCGGGACAGGGATGGAATGAGCAGTTCTTC

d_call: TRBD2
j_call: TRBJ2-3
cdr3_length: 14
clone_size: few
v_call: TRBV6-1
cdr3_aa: CASSEASGGHAQYF
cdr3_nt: TGTGCCAGCAGTGAAGCTAGCGGGGGGCACGCGCAGTATTTT

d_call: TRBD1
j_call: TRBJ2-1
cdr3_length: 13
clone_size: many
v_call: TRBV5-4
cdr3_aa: CASSSTGTNEQFF
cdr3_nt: TGTGCCAGCAGCTCGACAGGGACAAATGAGCAGTTCTTC

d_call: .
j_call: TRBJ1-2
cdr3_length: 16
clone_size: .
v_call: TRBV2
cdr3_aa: CASSPETGYSMYGYTF
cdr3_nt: TGTGCCAGCAGTCCGGAAACAGGTTACTCCATGTATGGCTACACCTTC

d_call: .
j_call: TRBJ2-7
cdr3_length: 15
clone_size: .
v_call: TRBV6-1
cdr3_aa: CASSEVWGLNYEQYF
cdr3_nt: TGTGCCAGCAGTGAAGTCTGGGGGCTTAACTACGAGCAGTACTTC

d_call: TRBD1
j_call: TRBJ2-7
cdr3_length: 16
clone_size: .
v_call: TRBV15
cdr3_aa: CATSSDPLDRADEQYF
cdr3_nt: TGTGCCACCAGCAGTGATCCCCTGGACAGGGCCGACGAGCAGTACTTC

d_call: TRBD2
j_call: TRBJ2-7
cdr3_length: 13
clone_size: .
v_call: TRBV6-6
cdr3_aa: CASSYIAGNEQYF
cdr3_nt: TGTGCCAGCAGTTATATAGCGGGTAACGAGCAGTACTTC

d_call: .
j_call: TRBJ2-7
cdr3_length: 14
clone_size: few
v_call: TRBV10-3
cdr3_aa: CAISEFQRSYEQYF
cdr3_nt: TGTGCCATCAGTGAGTTTCAGCGGTCCTACGAGCAGTACTTC

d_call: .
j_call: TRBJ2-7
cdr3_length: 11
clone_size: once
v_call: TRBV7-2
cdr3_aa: CASSLSYEQYF
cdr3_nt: TGTGCCAGCAGCTTATCATACGAGCAGTACTTC

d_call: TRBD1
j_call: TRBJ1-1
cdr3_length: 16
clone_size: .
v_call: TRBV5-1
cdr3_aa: CASSRGGRELNTEAFF
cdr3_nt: TGCGCCAGCAGCAGAGGGGGCAGGGAGTTGAACACTGAAGCTTTCTTT

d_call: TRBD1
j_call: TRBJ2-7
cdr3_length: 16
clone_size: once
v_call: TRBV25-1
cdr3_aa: CASSEYRTGGLGEQYF
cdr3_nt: TGTGCCAGCAGTGAATATCGGACAGGGGGTCTTGGAGAGCAGTACTTC

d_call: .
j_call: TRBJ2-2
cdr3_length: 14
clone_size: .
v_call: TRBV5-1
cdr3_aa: CASSFLGRTGELFF
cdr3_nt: TGCGCCAGCAGCTTCTTAGGGCGAACCGGGGAGCTGTTTTTT

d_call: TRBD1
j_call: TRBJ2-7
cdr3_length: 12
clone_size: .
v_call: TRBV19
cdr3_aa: CASGTGTYEQYF
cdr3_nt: TGTGCCAGCGGGACAGGGACGTACGAGCAGTACTTC

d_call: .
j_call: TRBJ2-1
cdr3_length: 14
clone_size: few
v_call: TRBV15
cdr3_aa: CATSPRQPRDEQFF
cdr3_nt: TGTGCCACCAGCCCCAGGCAACCGAGGGATGAGCAGTTCTTC

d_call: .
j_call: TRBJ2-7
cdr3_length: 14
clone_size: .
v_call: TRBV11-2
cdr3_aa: CASSPKGGYYEQYF
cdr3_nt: TGTGCCAGCAGCCCTAAGGGGGGCTATTACGAGCAGTACTTC

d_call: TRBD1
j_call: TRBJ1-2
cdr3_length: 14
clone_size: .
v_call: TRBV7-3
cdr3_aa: CASSLQTGGHGYTF
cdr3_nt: TGTGCCAGCAGCTTACAGACAGGGGGCCATGGCTACACCTTC

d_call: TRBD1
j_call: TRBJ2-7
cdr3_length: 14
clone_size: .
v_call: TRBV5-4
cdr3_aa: CASSSGTVTYEQYF
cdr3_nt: TGTGCCAGCAGCTCGGGGACAGTTACCTACGAGCAGTACTTC

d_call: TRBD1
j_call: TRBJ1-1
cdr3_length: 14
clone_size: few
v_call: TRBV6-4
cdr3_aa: CASSGTTGDTEAFF
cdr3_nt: TGTGCCAGCAGTGGTACCACAGGGGACACTGAAGCTTTCTTT

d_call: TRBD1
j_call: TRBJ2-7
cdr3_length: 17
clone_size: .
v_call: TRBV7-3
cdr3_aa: CASSLVETGGLLYEQYF
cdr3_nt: TGTGCCAGCAGCTTAGTCGAGACAGGGGGCCTCCTCTACGAGCAGTACTTC

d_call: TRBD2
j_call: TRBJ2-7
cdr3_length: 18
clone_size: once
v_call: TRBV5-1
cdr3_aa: CASSFGTSGRATPYEQYF
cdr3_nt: TGCGCCAGCAGCTTCGGGACTAGCGGGAGGGCAACCCCCTACGAGCAGTACTTC

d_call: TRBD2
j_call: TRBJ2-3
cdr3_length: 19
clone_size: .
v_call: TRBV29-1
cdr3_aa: CSVRDLIAGEGLSTDTQYF
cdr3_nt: TGCAGCGTCCGGGATCTAATAGCGGGAGAGGGCTTAAGCACAGATACGCAGTATTTT

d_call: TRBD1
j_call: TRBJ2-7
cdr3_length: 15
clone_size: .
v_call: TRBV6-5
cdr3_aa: CASSRAGTGRYEQYF
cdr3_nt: TGTGCCAGCAGTAGGGCCGGGACAGGCCGCTACGAGCAGTACTTC

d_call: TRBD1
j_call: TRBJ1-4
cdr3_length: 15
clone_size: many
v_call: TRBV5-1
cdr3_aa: CASSTQGASYEKLFF
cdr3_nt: TGCGCCAGCAGCACACAGGGGGCGAGCTACGAAAAACTGTTTTTT

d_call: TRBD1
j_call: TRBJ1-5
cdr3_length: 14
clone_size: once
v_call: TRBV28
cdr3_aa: CASTWDRPFQPQHF
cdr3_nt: TGTGCCAGCACCTGGGACAGACCCTTCCAGCCCCAGCATTTT

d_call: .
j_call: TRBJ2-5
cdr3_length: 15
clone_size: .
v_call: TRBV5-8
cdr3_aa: CASSLIWGVGETQYF
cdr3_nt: TGTGCCAGCAGCTTGATATGGGGAGTCGGAGAGACCCAGTACTTC

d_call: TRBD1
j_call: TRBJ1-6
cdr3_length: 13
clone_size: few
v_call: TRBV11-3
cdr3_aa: CASSRDRDGPLHF
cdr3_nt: TGTGCCAGCAGCCGGGACAGGGACGGTCCCCTCCACTTT

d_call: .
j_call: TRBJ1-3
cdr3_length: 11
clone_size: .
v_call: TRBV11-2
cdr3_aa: CASSLGNTIYF
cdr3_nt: TGTGCCAGCAGCTTAGGGAACACCATATATTTT

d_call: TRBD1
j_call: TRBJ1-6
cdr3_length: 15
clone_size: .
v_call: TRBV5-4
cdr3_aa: CASSLRTGNNSPLHF
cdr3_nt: TGTGCCAGCAGCCTTCGGACAGGAAATAATTCACCCCTCCACTTT

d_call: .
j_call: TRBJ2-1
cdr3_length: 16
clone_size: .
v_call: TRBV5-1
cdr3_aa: CASSLRYGISYNEQFF
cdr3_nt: TGCGCCAGCAGCTTGAGATATGGCATCTCCTACAATGAGCAGTTCTTC

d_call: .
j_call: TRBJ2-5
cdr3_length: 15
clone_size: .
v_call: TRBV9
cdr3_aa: CASSPTPAQAETQYF
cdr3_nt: TGTGCCAGCAGCCCTACCCCGGCCCAGGCGGAGACCCAGTACTTC

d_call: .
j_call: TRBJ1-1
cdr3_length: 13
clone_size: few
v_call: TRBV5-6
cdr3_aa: CASSRTPNTEAFF
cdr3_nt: TGTGCCAGCAGCCGTACACCGAACACTGAAGCTTTCTTT

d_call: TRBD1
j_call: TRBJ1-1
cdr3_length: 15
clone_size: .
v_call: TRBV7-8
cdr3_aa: CASRGPGGTNTEAFF
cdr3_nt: TGTGCCAGCAGGGGCCCAGGGGGCACGAACACTGAAGCTTTCTTT

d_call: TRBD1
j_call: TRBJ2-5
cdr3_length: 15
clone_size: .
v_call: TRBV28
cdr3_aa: CASSSTGGLEETQYF
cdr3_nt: TGTGCCAGCAGTTCGACAGGGGGCTTAGAAGAGACCCAGTACTTC

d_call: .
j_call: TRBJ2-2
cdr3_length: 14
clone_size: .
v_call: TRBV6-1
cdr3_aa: CASSRTTGAGELFF
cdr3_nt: TGTGCCAGCTCCCGAACGACGGGGGCCGGGGAGCTGTTTTTT

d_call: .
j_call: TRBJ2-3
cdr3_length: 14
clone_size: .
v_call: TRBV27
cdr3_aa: CASSLWGISSNVYF
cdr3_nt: TGTGCCAGCAGTTTATGGGGCATCTCGTCTAACGTGTATTTT